This TCR beta chain was recovered during a study of blood T cell repertoires in COVID-19. Overall study: COVID-19 samples, acute and convalescent, were from the United States, Italy and Spain. PBMCs, B-cell-depleted T cells, or T cells were the source of the cDNA or gDNA that made up the material.

Methods used by the authors: It was from reference gene primer amplification that nucleated cell counts were estimated. Method: immunoSEQ multiplex PCR; TCRdb's copy keeps in-frame clones and lacks some. That table supplies the V and J calls and clone size; D and trimming were determined from the DNA. Of about 220,000 clones in the sample, approximately 80% were seen once. Germline loops: CDR1 SNHLY, CDR2 FYNNEI. Deletions cut 5 bases from V and 0 bases from J, with 5 bases between. The CDR3 loop spans 14 amino acids. J is TRBJ2-6 and V is TRBV2; D is uncertain. Sequenced sample: PBMCs or T cells enriched from blood (not recorded which). The receptor's source is a middle-aged man who had recovered from COVID-19. The DNA for the CDR3 is TGTGCCAGCAGTTGGGCCTCTGGGGCCAACGTCCTGACTTTC. Amino acids: CASSWASGANVLTF.